The next 10 T cell receptor beta chains were all read from a single sample in a study of blood T cell repertoires in COVID-19. Generated by immunoSEQ multiplex PCR, the TCRdb table keeps only in-frame clones and is missing some. There are roughly 210,000 clones in the sample; more than 75% occur only once, and approximately 7.3% lies in the top ten. Source material: PBMCs or T cells enriched from blood (not recorded which). These receptors were collected from a man aged 25-40 years in a cohort exposed to, infected with or recovered from COVID-19 (not recorded which).

The rearrangement links TRBV29-1 to TRBJ2-7; the match to TRBD2 covers 10 bases. V was pared by 6 bases and J by 3 bases, with 8 bases of the junction left unmatched. Germline CDR1 SQVTM, CDR2 ANQGSEA. This CDR3 is 14 amino acids long. The CDR3 DNA is TGCAGCGTGGTAAGCGGGAGGGCCTTCTACGAGCAGTACTTC. Translating gives CSVVSGRAFYEQYF.

The V and J genes are TRBV19 and TRBJ1-5; no clear D. The germline V and J ends were trimmed by 5 bases and 3 bases, with 8 bases remaining between them. CDR3 length: 13 amino acids. Germline V gene lookup returns CDR1 LNHDA and CDR2 SQIVND (reference sequence). As DNA, the CDR3 is TGTGCCAGTAGTCGCCGGTACAATCAGCCCCAGCATTTT. The encoded protein is CASSRRYNQPQHF.

This clone appeared a few times. V usage is TRBV14 and J usage is TRBJ2-5; 9 bases match TRBD1. This CDR3 is 18 amino acids long. Germline lookup yields CDR1 SGHDN and CDR2 FVKESK. J was trimmed by 4 bases and V by 1 base; bases with no gene match: 13. DNA for the CDR3: TGTGCCAGCAGCCAAGGACGGACAGGGGTTTTTTCACCAGAGACCCAGTACTTC. Translation: CASSQGRTGVFSPETQYF.

This clone has just one count. The chain joins TRBV19 to TRBJ2-2; TRBD1 matches at 8 bases. This CDR3 contains 16 residues. Per germline, CDR1 LNHDA and CDR2 SQIVND (reference sequence). V dropped 5 bases and J dropped 2; count of bases not matched to a gene: 7. In DNA form, the CDR3 reads TGTGCCAGTAGTCCCTGGACAGGGCCCAACACCGGGGAGCTGTTTTTT. Its translation is CASSPWTGPNTGELFF.

The CDR3 bases are TGCGCCAGCAGCTCCCGGGTGGAAAGTACTGAAGCTTTCTTT. Translated, it gives CASSSRVESTEAFF. The genes are TRBV5-1 and TRBJ1-1; D not resolved. V gave up 3 bases and J gave up 5 bases, with 14 bases separating them. The germline CDR1 and CDR2 sequences are SGHRS and YFSETQ. There are 14 residues in the CDR3.

This clone showed up just a few times. The genes are TRBV7-2 and TRBJ1-1, with D tentatively TRBD1 (5 bases). CDR1 and CDR2 from the germline V gene are SGHTA and FQGNSA. Trimming removed 2 bases from V and 3 bases from J, with 16 bases in between. The CDR3 loop spans 16 amino acids. The CDR3 DNA follows: TGTGCCAGCAGCTTAATAAGCTGGGGGGAGGACACTGAAGCTTTCTTT. This sequence encodes CASSLISWGEDTEAFF.

The chain links TRBV13 to TRBJ1-3, with D unresolved. This CDR3 is built from 13 residues. Trimming took off 3 bases at V and 4 bases at J, with 7 bases between the two ends. Germline values: CDR1 PRHDT, CDR2 FYEKMQ (reference sequence). The CDR3: CASSLARGNTIYF. The CDR3 nucleotides are TGTGCCAGCAGCTTGGCCCGAGGAAACACCATATATTTT.

The chain couples TRBV10-3 to TRBJ2-7; TRBD1 matches 7 bases. This CDR3 spans 13 amino acids. V lost 6 bases, J lost 3 bases, and 5 bases stayed unmatched. Germline V gene data show CDR1 as ENHRY and CDR2 as SYGVKD. The CDR3: CAIRNDRDYEQYF. The CDR3 bases are TGTGCCATCAGAAATGACAGGGACTACGAGCAGTACTTC.

As regards this clone: The sample holds other DNA sequences that translate to the same CDR3. V and J are TRBV28 and TRBJ2-7; 8 nucleotides align to TRBD1. CDR1 and CDR2 from the germline V gene are MDHEN and SYDVKM. Trimming cost V 7 bases and J 4 bases; bases outside gene matches: 9. The CDR3 extends over 14 amino acids. CDR3 sequence: CASTKGTGGYEQYF. In DNA form, the CDR3 reads TGTGCCAGCACAAAGGGGACAGGAGGGTACGAGCAGTACTTC.

In its sample, this clone was seen once. This chain uses TRBV19 with TRBJ2-3; 12 nucleotides match TRBD2. Looked up from germline, CDR1 is LNHDA and CDR2 is SQIVND (reference sequence). Germline trimming cut 6 bases from V and 0 bases from J; bases unmatched to any gene: 4. This CDR3 is built from 16 residues. The CDR3 sequence is CASRLAGGWSTDTQYF. CDR3 nucleotide sequence: TGTGCCAGTAGACTAGCGGGAGGATGGAGCACAGATACGCAGTATTTT.